Shown below are 28 T cell receptor beta chains from a single sample sequenced in a study of metastatic and nonmetastatic thyroid tumors. Patients were all untreated before their thyroid surgery. TCRdb re-called clones from the PCR reads using MiXCR. The sample has 14,000 or so clones, around a quarter seen once; the top ten hold 7.5% to 8.5%. Sequencing was performed on blood. The receptors were gathered from a female donor with papillary thyroid cancer or a benign thyroid nodule (not recorded which). Some clones in this sample may be carry-over from other donors' samples.

In its sample, this clone is medium-sized. J is TRBJ2-7 and V is TRBV28, with D hard to call. Germline V CDR1 and CDR2: MDHEN, SYDVKM. The CDR3 runs to 12 residues. V lost 1 base and J lost 7, with 8 bases in between. The CDR3 reads CASSLSQLEQYF. CDR3 coding DNA: TGTGCCAGCAGTTTATCCCAGTTAGAGCAGTACTTC.

By sample fraction, this clone is medium-sized. V usage is TRBV6-5 and J usage is TRBJ1-3; D possibly corresponds to TRBD1 (5 bases). This CDR3 has 15 amino acids. V was trimmed by 0 bases and J by 4 bases, leaving 10 bases between them. The germline V gene has CDR1 MNHEY and CDR2 SVGAGI. The CDR3 reads CASSYSLAGGNTIYF. The CDR3 nucleotides are TGTGCCAGCAGTTACTCGTTGGCAGGGGGAAACACCATATATTTT.

By proportion, this clone is medium-sized. The chain carries TRBV6-2 or TRBV6-3 and TRBJ2-7; D not certain. Trimming pared 4 bases from V and 2 bases from J, leaving 12 bases between. The CDR3 length is 14 residues. Germline V lookup: CDR1 MNHEY, CDR2 SVGEGT. The CDR3 reads CASSSPGRAYEQYF. The CDR3 DNA reads TGTGCCAGCAGTTCGCCGGGCAGAGCCTACGAGCAGTACTTC.

The V gene is TRBV10-3, the J gene TRBJ2-7; 10 bases fit TRBD1. V trimming: 0 bases; J trimming: 2 bases; junction bases outside the gene matches: 1. The CDR3 sequence is 15 residues long. Per germline, CDR1 ENHRY and CDR2 SYGVKD. The CDR3 loop reads CAISESGTGAYEQYF. The CDR3 DNA follows: TGTGCCATCAGTGAGTCCGGGACAGGGGCCTACGAGCAGTACTTC.

This chain connects TRBV6-1 to TRBJ2-7, with 11 bases aligning to TRBD1. The V and J ends lost 7 bases and 8 bases, in that order; junction bases with no gene match: 19. Germline loops: CDR1 MNHNS, CDR2 SASEGT. The length of the CDR3 is 17 residues. CDR3 amino acids: CASNQKSRTGGFDKQYF. CDR3 DNA: TGTGCCAGCAATCAAAAATCGAGGACAGGGGGCTTTGACAAGCAGTACTTC.

This clone has a count of ten or more. The chain couples TRBV19 to TRBJ1-1; 12 bases map to TRBD1. Losses at the gene ends were 4 bases for V and 2 bases for J; bases not matched to a gene: 8. CDR1 is LNHDA, CDR2 SQIVND, per germline (reference sequence). The CDR3 runs 17 residues. The CDR3 protein is CASSTKGTGGSNTEAFF. CDR3 in DNA: TGTGCCAGTAGTACCAAAGGGACAGGGGGCTCCAACACTGAAGCTTTCTTT.

This clone was counted ten times or more. V is TRBV10-3 and J is TRBJ2-7, with 9 bases that match TRBD1. After removal of 6 bases from V and 4 bases from J, the junction contained 7 bases not matched to a gene. The CDR3 is 14 amino acids. Per the germline V gene, CDR1 is ENHRY and CDR2 is SYGVKD. The CDR3 protein is CAIRTGTGQYEQYF. CDR3 DNA: TGTGCCATCAGGACCGGGACAGGGCAGTACGAGCAGTACTTC.

This clone was found a few times. The CDR3 sequence: CVTQGERDGYTF. Here the CDR3 DNA reads TGTGTCACCCAAGGCGAGCGGGATGGCTACACCTTC. The chain couples TRBV10-3 to TRBJ1-2, with unresolved D. Germline V CDR1 and CDR2: ENHRY, SYGVKD. The CDR3 loop spans 12 amino acids.

In this sample, this clone is medium-sized (0.01 to 0.1%). Other DNA sequences in this specimen translate into the identical CDR3. The CDR3 region is CASSRTALGGSTTEAFF. The CDR3 nucleotides read TGTGCCAGTTCACGGACGGCCCTGGGAGGTTCAACCACTGAAGCTTTCTTT. The chain combines TRBV6-1 with TRBJ1-1; D is uncertain. Trimming cost V 9 bases and J 4 bases, with 27 bases left between them. This CDR3 is built from 17 residues. CDR1 is MNHNS and CDR2 is SASEGT in the germline V gene.

J is TRBJ1-1 and V is TRBV5-1, with D unresolved. V dropped 2 bases and J dropped 1 base, with 18 bases sitting between them. The germline gives CDR1 SGHRS, CDR2 YFSETQ. The CDR3 totals 17 residues. The CDR3 region has the DNA TGCGCCAGCAGCTTTGTCAGCCGACGAGAAGAGAACACTGAAGCTTTCTTT. It translates to CASSFVSRREENTEAFF.

This clone has a handful of counts. Within the sample, other DNA sequences also encode this same CDR3. The chain is built from TRBV6-2 or TRBV6-3 and TRBJ2-2; the D gene is possibly TRBD2 (6 bases). The CDR3 loop spans 14 amino acids. Trimming cost V 6 bases and J 3 bases, with 11 bases left between them. In germline, CDR1 is MNHEY, CDR2 SVGEGT. The CDR3 DNA sequence: TGTGCCAGCAGGACTAGTGGTGACACCGGGGAGCTGTTTTTT. Its translation is CASRTSGDTGELFF.

With regard to this clone: At one boundary the junction diverges from the germline segment, which might be a read error. The V and J genes are TRBV6-8 and TRBJ1-5; D perhaps matches TRBD1 (5 bases). The CDR3 length is 14 residues. Germline V lookup: CDR1 MNHGY, CDR2 SAAAGT. CDR3: CASRPVDSYQTQHF. The CDR3 nucleotides are TGTGCCAGCAGGCCCGTTGACAGCTATCAGACCCAGCATTTT.

This clone showed up many times. The rearrangement joins TRBV30 to TRBJ1-1, with 7 bases fitting TRBD1. The V gene end was trimmed by 5 bases and the J gene end by 0 bases; junction bases not matched to a gene: 6. Germline lookup yields CDR1 GTSNPN and CDR2 SVGIG (reference sequence). This CDR3 has 14 residues. The CDR3, as DNA: TGTGCCTGGGGAGGTGACAGGGTGAACACTGAAGCTTTCTTT. Protein: CAWGGDRVNTEAFF.

In this sample, this clone turned up many times. This sequence joins TRBV4-2 and TRBJ2-7, with 7 bases identical to TRBD2. Per the germline V gene, CDR1 is LGHNA and CDR2 is YNFKEQ. V shed 2 bases and J 2 bases; nucleotides not matched to a gene: 6. CDR3 length equals 15 residues. CDR3 in amino acids: CASSQRSGGAYEQYF. In DNA, the CDR3 is TGTGCCAGCAGCCAACGTAGTGGGGGGGCCTACGAGCAGTACTTC.

The chain couples TRBV5-5 to TRBJ1-6; D perhaps matches TRBD1 (6 bases). With 1 base removed from V and 7 bases from J, the gap between germline ends came to 15 bases. CDR3 size: 16 residues. The germline gives CDR1 SGHKS, CDR2 YYEKEE (reference sequence). The CDR3 sequence: CASSLSGAGLNSPLHF. The CDR3 DNA follows: TGTGCCAGCAGCTTGTCAGGGGCCGGGTTGAATTCACCCCTCCACTTT.

The count of this clone is one. The CDR3 sequence is CASSLSRFQGYNEQFF. DNA of the CDR3: TGTGCCAGCAGCTTATCTCGGTTCCAGGGCTACAATGAGCAGTTCTTC. This sequence joins TRBV11-2 and TRBJ2-1, with D perhaps TRBD1 (5 bases). Germline CDR1 SGHAT, CDR2 FQNNGV. This CDR3 is built from 16 residues. The germline V and J ends were trimmed by 2 bases and 3 bases, with 14 bases remaining between them.

V usage is TRBV28 and J usage is TRBJ2-1; D gene unclear. V shed 2 bases and J shed 6 bases, with 17 bases lying between them. The length of the CDR3 is 16 residues. From germline, CDR1 is MDHEN and CDR2 SYDVKM. This CDR3 reads CASSLPLVAPGNEQFF. CDR3 sequence (DNA): TGTGCCAGCAGTTTACCCCTAGTCGCTCCGGGCAATGAGCAGTTCTTC.

This rearrangement joins TRBV12-3 or TRBV12-4 to TRBJ2-1; TRBD2 matches at 12 bases. With 3 bases clipped from V and 6 bases from J, the junction kept 15 bases outside the gene matches. The CDR3 is made up of 19 amino acids. CDR3 loop: CASSLTPPTSGRWSNEQFF. DNA for the CDR3: TGTGCCAGCAGTTTGACCCCTCCGACTAGCGGGAGATGGAGCAATGAGCAGTTCTTC.

This chain uses TRBV7-7 with TRBJ1-1, with D unresolved. The CDR3 extends over 13 amino acids. Germline V gene sequence: CDR1 SSHAT, CDR2 FNYEAQ (reference sequence). V gave up 3 bases and J gave up 2 bases, with 7 bases separating them. In DNA, the CDR3 is TGTGCCAGCAGCTTGTCGGGAAACACTGAAGCTTTCTTT. Translating it yields CASSLSGNTEAFF.

The chain couples TRBV5-8 to TRBJ1-1, with a tentative D call TRBD1 (5 bases). This CDR3 has 14 amino acids. The V end was cut by 4 bases, the J end by 6 bases, with 16 bases between. Germline loops: CDR1 SGHTS, CDR2 YDEGEE. CDR3 bases: TGTGCCAGCAGCCCTGTCGTGGGGGTGGCTGAAGCTTTCTTT. This codes for CASSPVVGVAEAFF.

A word on this clone: A much larger clone lies one base from this, so it may be a read error. The CDR3: CATSRGGRREGDTQYF. In DNA, the CDR3 is TGTGCCACCAGCAGAGGGGGGAGGCGGGAGGGAGATACGCAGTATTTT. The V gene is TRBV15, the J gene TRBJ2-3, with TRBD2 identical over 9 bases. Germline V gene sequence: CDR1 LNHNV, CDR2 YYDKDF (reference sequence). J was trimmed by 5 bases and V by 1 base; bases with no gene match: 7. The CDR3 extends over 16 amino acids.

This clone is judged medium-sized (0.01 to 0.1%). The CDR3 reads CASSYGFGQGLNSPLHF. The CDR3, as DNA: TGTGCCAGCAGTTACGGATTTGGCCAGGGTCTGAATTCACCCCTCCACTTT. The chain joins TRBV28 to TRBJ1-6, with a possible D match to TRBD1 (5 bases). Germline V gene data show CDR1 as MDHEN and CDR2 as SYDVKM. The ends were cut back, 4 bases at V and 7 bases at J, with 20 bases in the middle. This CDR3 has 17 residues.

A note on this clone: No conserved phenylalanine or tryptophan is present at the end of the CDR3, so a read error is the likely explanation. The genes are TRBV7-8 and TRBJ2-1; TRBD2 matches at 13 bases. Germline V gives CDR1 SGHVS, CDR2 FQNEAQ. V shed 5 bases and J 1 base; nucleotides not matched to a gene: 8. The CDR3 is made up of 18 amino acids. CDR3 region: CASSLLGLAGISYNEQFL. In DNA, the CDR3 is TGTGCCAGCAGCCTCCTGGGACTAGCGGGGATTTCCTACAATGAGCAGTTCCTC.

CDR3 nucleotides: TGTGCCAGCAGTTTTAGCACAGATACGCAGTATTTT. Translated: CASSFSTDTQYF. The J gene is TRBJ2-3, the V gene TRBV6-2 or TRBV6-3; no firm D call. The germline gives CDR1 MNHEY, CDR2 SVGEGT. V was cut by 4 bases and J by 0 bases, with 2 bases left in between. The CDR3 totals 12 residues.

The chain employs TRBV7-2 and TRBJ1-1; 8 positions match TRBD1. V dropped 2 bases and J dropped 12; count of bases not matched to a gene: 11. CDR1 SGHTA and CDR2 FQGNSA come from the germline V gene. The CDR3 length is 14 residues. CDR3 nucleotide sequence: TGTGCCAGCAGCTTAAGAGGTCGGACAGGGCTAACTTTCTTT. It specifies CASSLRGRTGLTFF.

This clone rates as medium-sized. The V and J genes are TRBV2 and TRBJ1-2; no firm D call. CDR3 length: 13 amino acids. V shed 1 base and J shed 4 bases, with 7 bases lying between them. From germline, CDR1 is SNHLY and CDR2 FYNNEI. This CDR3 reads CASSEGHSYGYTF. The CDR3 DNA sequence: TGTGCCAGCAGTGAAGGACACAGCTATGGCTACACCTTC.

This clone came up many times. The chain uses TRBV19 and TRBJ1-2, with D possibly being TRBD1 (5 bases). V lost 7 bases and J 7 bases, leaving 16 bases between the germline ends. This CDR3 is 13 amino acids long. The germline gives CDR1 LNHDA, CDR2 SQIVND (reference sequence). CDR3 amino acids: CASIQWGGGGYTF. Written as DNA, the CDR3 is TGTGCCAGTATTCAGTGGGGGGGGGGTGGCTACACCTTC.

The chain carries TRBV11-2 and TRBJ1-1, with TRBD1 matching 9 bases. Trimming removed 2 bases from V and 5 bases from J; junction bases left unmatched: 12. The CDR3 length is 17 residues. Germline V gives CDR1 SGHAT, CDR2 FQNNGV. The CDR3 spells CASSLTGGREPETEAFF. DNA of the CDR3: TGTGCCAGCAGCTTAACAGGGGGCAGGGAACCGGAGACTGAAGCTTTCTTT.